Below are 24 T cell receptor beta chains sequenced from a single sample in a study of cytotoxic CD8 clonotypes in ibrutinib-treated CLL. The data were produced by immunoSEQ multiplex PCR, yet TCRdb's version contains in-frame clones alone and is incomplete. The sample holds 65,000 to 80,000 clones, roughly 83% seen once. This specimen consisted of PBMCs, obtained after 24 months of ibrutinib treatment. These TCRs come from a human donor with chronic lymphocytic leukemia.

V and J are TRBV10-3 and TRBJ2-1; 8 bases agree with TRBD2. This CDR3 has 15 residues. Germline V lookup: CDR1 ENHRY, CDR2 SYGVKD. With V trimmed by 4 bases and J by 1 base, 3 bases remained unmatched. CDR3: CAISVVAGSYNEQFF. As DNA, the CDR3 is TGTGCCATCAGTGTTGTAGCGGGATCCTACAATGAGCAGTTCTTC.

This clone was observed a single time. The rearrangement links TRBV5-1 to TRBJ2-1; D unresolved. Trimming left V 5 bases short and J 6 bases short, with 6 bases between. The germline CDR1 and CDR2 sequences are SGHRS and YFSETQ. The CDR3 has 11 residues. As DNA, the CDR3 is TGCGCCAGCAGTATTATCAATGAGCAGTTCTTC. This translates into CASSIINEQFF.

The V call is TRBV5-4, the J call TRBJ2-3; no definite D call. Germline CDR1 is SGHNT and CDR2 is YYREEE (reference sequence). V lost 0 bases and J 4 bases, leaving 3 bases between the germline ends. The CDR3 length is 12 residues. The CDR3 DNA follows: TGTGCCAGCAGCTTGGAAGCAGATACGCAGTATTTT. Translation gives CASSLEADTQYF.

This chain uses TRBV6-5 with TRBJ2-7; D call uncertain. The germline V gene encodes CDR1 MNHEY and CDR2 SVGAGI. V lost 5 bases to trimming and J lost 0 bases, with 11 bases between them. The CDR3 has 14 residues. In DNA, the CDR3 is TGTGCCAGCAGTCCTCGACTCAGCTCCTACGAGCAGTACTTC. Protein: CASSPRLSSYEQYF.

The CDR3 DNA reads TGTGCCAGCTCACAGGGCCCGTCTTATACAGATACGCAGTATTTT. It yields the protein CASSQGPSYTDTQYF. The chain carries TRBV9 and TRBJ2-3; D might be TRBD1 (6 bases). The CDR3 has 15 residues. Trimming pared 7 bases from V and 3 bases from J, leaving 18 bases between. Germline V lookup: CDR1 SGDLS, CDR2 YYNGEE.

This rearrangement joins TRBV7-2 to TRBJ2-7; TRBD2 matches at 11 bases. V shed 8 bases, J shed 3 bases, and the junction held 6 bases outside the gene matches. From germline, CDR1 is SGHTA and CDR2 FQGNSA. CDR3 length: 14 residues. The DNA for the CDR3 is TGTGCCAGCTACGCCGGGACTAGCGGCTACGAGCAGTACTTC. This sequence encodes CASYAGTSGYEQYF.

The gene calls are TRBV13 and TRBJ2-1; the match to TRBD2 covers 9 bases. The CDR3 totals 15 residues. The V and J ends lost 6 bases and 5 bases, in that order; junction bases with no gene match: 8. Germline V gives CDR1 PRHDT, CDR2 FYEKMQ (reference sequence). The CDR3 region is CASRSWTSANNEQFF. The CDR3 nucleotides read TGTGCCAGCAGATCCTGGACTAGCGCAAACAATGAGCAGTTCTTC.

A single count supports this clone. This sequence joins TRBV28 and TRBJ2-2, with TRBD1 identical over 12 bases. This CDR3 contains 16 residues. The germline CDR1 and CDR2 sequences are MDHEN and SYDVKM. The ends lost 2 bases at V and 6 bases at J; junction bases unmatched: 4. This CDR3 reads CASSLPGQGASGELFF. The CDR3 DNA reads TGTGCCAGCAGTTTACCGGGACAGGGGGCGTCCGGGGAGCTGTTTTTT.

J is TRBJ2-1 and V is TRBV20-1; D not resolved. Per the germline V gene, CDR1 is DFQATT and CDR2 is SNEGSKA (reference sequence). CDR3 length: 11 residues. The V gene lost 1 base and the J gene lost 8 bases, with 6 bases spanning the gap. CDR3 DNA: TGCAGTGCTAGAGTAGTGGATGAGCAGTTCTTC. This sequence encodes CSARVVDEQFF.

The chain recombines TRBV11-2 with TRBJ2-3, with 9 bases that match TRBD2. Germline assignment: CDR1 SGHAT and CDR2 FQNNGV. Unmatched junction bases numbered 4, after V lost 5 bases and J lost 4 bases. The CDR3 covers 14 residues. CDR3 coding DNA: TGTGCCAGCAGCCTGGGACTAGCCTCAGATACGCAGTATTTT. Encoded protein: CASSLGLASDTQYF.

The rearrangement links TRBV6-1 to TRBJ2-7; D is possibly TRBD2 (6 bases). This CDR3 comprises 13 residues. Germline V CDR1 and CDR2: MNHNS, SASEGT. Trimming cost V 5 bases and J 2 bases, with 10 bases left between them. For the CDR3, the DNA is TGTGCCAGCAGTCCGTGGGAGGCCTACGAGCAGTACTTC. Its translation is CASSPWEAYEQYF.

The V gene is TRBV5-4, the J gene TRBJ2-7; 7 nucleotides align to TRBD1. The CDR3 runs 14 residues. Trimming removed 0 bases from V and 5 bases from J; junction bases left unmatched: 5. In germline, CDR1 is SGHNT, CDR2 YYREEE (reference sequence). The CDR3, as DNA: TGTGCCAGCAGCTTGGAGACAGGGTCCCACGAGCAGTACTTC. Protein: CASSLETGSHEQYF.

This CDR3 reads CASSDAGTGGGNEQFF. CDR3 bases: TGTGCCAGTAGTGACGCCGGGACAGGGGGTGGCAATGAGCAGTTCTTC. The rearrangement joins TRBV19 to TRBJ2-1; TRBD1 agrees at 11 bases. CDR1 and CDR2 from the germline V gene are LNHDA and SQIVND (reference sequence). Trimming removed 5 bases from V and 6 bases from J; junction bases left unmatched: 9. This CDR3 contains 16 residues.

As regards this clone: Other DNA sequences in the same sample also yield this CDR3. The chain combines TRBV28 with TRBJ1-3, with D unclear. Germline lookup yields CDR1 MDHEN and CDR2 SYDVKM. Trimming shortened V by 3 bases and J by 1 base, and 1 base separated the two germline ends. CDR3 size: 12 residues. CDR3 region: CASSFSGNTIYF. The CDR3 coding sequence is TGTGCCAGCAGTTTTTCTGGAAACACCATATATTTT.

The chain uses TRBV28 and TRBJ2-7; the D gene could be TRBD1 or TRBD2 (5 bases each). The CDR3 is made up of 16 amino acids. V was trimmed by 7 bases and J by 2 bases, leaving 21 bases between them. Germline values: CDR1 MDHEN, CDR2 SYDVKM. The CDR3 loop is CASNRLEGDPPYEQYF. The CDR3 bases are TGTGCCAGCAACCGGCTGGAAGGGGACCCCCCCTACGAGCAGTACTTC.

This chain links TRBV11-2 with TRBJ2-7, with unresolved D. The CDR3 has 15 amino acids. The ends were cut back, 5 bases at V and 1 base at J, with 15 bases in the middle. CDR1 and CDR2 (germline): SGHAT, FQNNGV. CDR3 amino acids: CASSPSRQASYEQYF. The CDR3, as DNA: TGTGCCAGCAGCCCCAGCCGGCAGGCTTCCTACGAGCAGTACTTC.

The rearrangement links TRBV4-1 to TRBJ2-3; D is ambiguous. The CDR3 consists of 15 residues. Per the germline V gene, CDR1 is MGHRA and CDR2 is YSYEKL. V was trimmed by 0 bases and J by 6 bases, leaving 13 bases between them. CDR3 nucleotides: TGCGCCAGCAGCCAAGATCAAGTAGCCCGTGATACGCAGTATTTT. It encodes CASSQDQVARDTQYF.

The rearrangement joins TRBV4-2 to TRBJ2-6; D unclear. Germline V gene sequence: CDR1 LGHNA, CDR2 YNFKEQ. The V and J ends lost 4 bases and 1 base respectively, with 11 bases between them. The CDR3 has 16 amino acids. CDR3 sequence: CASSPTPQSGANVLTF. The CDR3 coding sequence is TGTGCCAGCAGCCCCACGCCCCAATCTGGGGCCAACGTCCTGACTTTC.

The chain has TRBV6-6 and TRBJ2-5, with no clear D. The CDR3 length is 14 residues. V lost 7 bases and J 4 bases, leaving 16 bases between the germline ends. Looked up from germline, CDR1 is MNHNY and CDR2 is SVGAGI (reference sequence). Here the CDR3 reads CASKIGVERETQYF. CDR3 DNA: TGTGCCAGCAAAATTGGAGTGGAACGAGAGACCCAGTACTTC.

This clone is a singleton in its sample. Additional DNA sequences in this sample encode the identical CDR3. The chain is built from TRBV27 and TRBJ2-7, with 7 bases lining up with TRBD1. CDR1 is MNHEY, CDR2 SMNVEV, per germline (reference sequence). V lost 7 bases, J lost 2 bases, and 8 bases stayed unmatched. The CDR3 sequence is 14 residues long. This CDR3 is CASKIRDRAYEQYF. In DNA form, the CDR3 reads TGTGCCAGCAAAATCCGGGACAGAGCCTACGAGCAGTACTTC.

The chain links TRBV18 to TRBJ2-2; 7 bases fit TRBD1. The CDR3 totals 16 residues. Trimming took 4 bases from V and 3 from J; bases not matched to a gene: 8. The germline V gene encodes CDR1 KGHSH and CDR2 LQKENI. CDR3 amino acids: CASSLTTGTDTGELFF. The CDR3 coding sequence is TGTGCCAGCTCACTAACTACCGGGACAGACACCGGGGAGCTGTTTTTT.

Points on this clone: One junction end disagrees with the germline gene, perhaps due to a read error. V usage is TRBV15 and J usage is TRBJ1-2; TRBD1 is a possible D gene (6 bases). Germline lookup yields CDR1 LNHNV and CDR2 YYDKDF (reference sequence). CDR3 length equals 15 residues. DNA for the CDR3: TGTGCCACCAGCGGAGAGGTGGCAGGGGACTATGGCTACACCTTC. Its translation is CATSGEVAGDYGYTF.

The J gene is TRBJ1-3, the V gene TRBV28, with 7 bases matching TRBD1. The CDR3 spans 16 residues. Germline trimming cut 5 bases from V and 0 bases from J; bases unmatched to any gene: 7. CDR1 and CDR2 (germline): MDHEN, SYDVKM. CDR3 bases: TGTGCCAGCAGTCCGAGGACAGGTGGCTCTGGAAACACCATATATTTT. Amino acids: CASSPRTGGSGNTIYF.

In nucleotides, the CDR3 is TGTGCCAGCAGCCGATCTGGGACTAGAGGTAGCGGGGAGCTGTTTTTT. It encodes CASSRSGTRGSGELFF. The chain uses TRBV7-3 and TRBJ2-2, with 8 bases fitting TRBD2. The CDR3 consists of 16 residues. The V segment lost 5 bases and the J segment 7 bases; nucleotides outside the gene matches: 12. The germline V gene encodes CDR1 SGHTA and CDR2 FQGTGA.